Listed here are 13 T cell receptor beta chains from one sample, sequenced in a study of blood T cells in healthy people across ages. It was with a sample-barcoded 5' primer and a J-beta primer mix that a second PCR of roughly 7 to 12 cycles was run. TCRdb reanalysed the 5' RACE reads using MiXCR and keeps one entry per CDR3 protein. The table lists hundreds of thousands of distinct CDR3 sequences, 58% of them singletons. Input material: blood. The receptors originated from a man younger than 45 in good health.

Written as DNA, the CDR3 is TGTGCCAGCAGTATTCGGGAGGCAGGGCTACCAGGACAGTACTTC. Translation gives CASSIREAGLPGQYF. This chain joins TRBV6-1 and TRBJ2-5, with 7 bases lining up with TRBD2. CDR1 and CDR2 (germline): MNHNS, SASEGT. CDR3 size: 15 residues. V shed 5 bases and J 11 bases; nucleotides not matched to a gene: 17.

The chain joins TRBV7-9 to TRBJ2-5; D is unresolved. CDR1 SEHNR and CDR2 FQNEAQ come from the germline V gene (reference sequence). CDR3 length: 14 residues. The germline V and J ends were trimmed by 1 base and 5 bases, with 11 bases remaining between them. Here the CDR3 DNA reads TGTGCCAGCAGCTTAGGGAGTAGCTGGGAGACCCAGTACTTC. Translating gives CASSLGSSWETQYF.

The rearrangement uses TRBV6-2 or TRBV6-3 and TRBJ2-1; D ambiguous. The CDR3 spans 14 residues. Per germline, CDR1 MNHEY and CDR2 SVGEGT. V shed 0 bases and J shed 5 bases, with 8 bases lying between them. The DNA of the CDR3 is TGTGCCAGCAGTTACTCGAGACGGAACAATGAGCAGTTCTTC. The encoded protein is CASSYSRRNNEQFF.

The chain carries TRBV7-2 and TRBJ2-1; D gene unclear. This CDR3 contains 13 residues. Trimming stripped 3 bases from V and 4 bases from J, with 7 bases between. Germline assignment: CDR1 SGHTA and CDR2 FQGNSA. CDR3 nucleotides: TGTGCCAGCAGCTTTCTCCGATACAATGAGCAGTTCTTC. Its protein is CASSFLRYNEQFF.

This chain connects TRBV12-3 or TRBV12-4 to TRBJ1-2, with TRBD1 matching over 12 bases. The CDR3 loop spans 16 amino acids. The V gene end was trimmed by 5 bases and the J gene end by 7 bases; junction bases not matched to a gene: 11. CDR3 amino acids: CASSPRRDRGRGGYTF. The CDR3 DNA follows: TGTGCCAGCAGTCCGCGTAGGGACAGGGGGCGCGGTGGCTACACCTTC.

This clonotype has more than one count but fewer than ten. The CDR3 reads CSAMTGTNEQFF. The CDR3 DNA reads TGCAGTGCTATGACAGGGACCAATGAGCAGTTCTTC. The chain joins TRBV20-1 to TRBJ2-1; 7 bases line up with TRBD1. CDR3 size: 12 residues. Germline V gene data show CDR1 as DFQATT and CDR2 as SNEGSKA (reference sequence). V trimming: 4 bases; J trimming: 6 bases; junction bases outside the gene matches: 3.

This chain uses TRBV20-1 with TRBJ2-5; 8 nucleotides agree with TRBD2. Germline CDR1 and CDR2: DFQATT and SNEGSKA (reference sequence). V gave up 6 bases and J gave up 4 bases; unmatched junction bases: 7. The CDR3 has 13 amino acids. The CDR3 sequence: CSAGLAPGETQYF. DNA of the CDR3: TGCAGTGCCGGACTAGCCCCAGGAGAGACCCAGTACTTC.

This rearrangement joins TRBV20-1 to TRBJ2-3; no clear D gene. V was cut by 3 bases and J by 5 bases, with 12 bases left in between. CDR1 and CDR2 (germline): DFQATT, SNEGSKA (reference sequence). This CDR3 spans 13 amino acids. CDR3 sequence reads: CSARVLRVDTQYF. The DNA of the CDR3 is TGCAGTGCTAGGGTCCTCCGTGTAGATACGCAGTATTTT.

The V and J genes are TRBV11-2 and TRBJ2-1; 7 bases are a match to TRBD2. With 1 base clipped from V and 0 bases from J, the junction kept 12 bases outside the gene matches. The CDR3 is made up of 19 amino acids. The V gene's germline CDR1 is SGHAT and CDR2 FQNNGV. The CDR3 is CASSLGWTTRGSSYNEQFF. The CDR3 nucleotides read TGTGCCAGCAGCTTAGGCTGGACTACTCGCGGGAGCTCCTACAATGAGCAGTTCTTC.

This chain joins TRBV7-2 and TRBJ2-4; D is unresolved. The CDR3 covers 17 residues. Trimming took 4 bases from V and 0 from J, leaving 16 bases between them. Germline V lookup: CDR1 SGHTA, CDR2 FQGNSA. The CDR3 loop is CASSSEVLTLAKNIQYF. For the CDR3, the DNA is TGTGCCAGCAGCTCAGAGGTTCTGACTCTAGCCAAAAACATTCAGTACTTC.

This clonotype was picked up one time. This chain uses TRBV11-2 with TRBJ2-6; D might be TRBD1 (5 bases). The germline gives CDR1 SGHAT, CDR2 FQNNGV. V was trimmed by 5 bases and J by 4 bases, leaving 12 bases between them. The CDR3 is 15 residues long. This CDR3 is CASSQQGLGANVLTF. The CDR3, as DNA: TGTGCCAGCAGCCAGCAGGGTCTGGGGGCCAACGTCCTGACTTTC. Combining the CDR3 with reference TRBV11-2 and TRBJ2-6 gives the whole variable domain EAGVAQSPRYKIIEKRQSVAFWCNPISGHATLYWYQQILGQGPKLLIQFQNNGVVDDSQLPKDRFSAERLKGVDSTLKIQPAKLEDSAVYLCASSQQGLGANVLTFGAGSRLTVL.

The rearrangement joins TRBV28 to TRBJ1-6; D gene unclear. The CDR3 consists of 14 residues. Germline V lookup: CDR1 MDHEN, CDR2 SYDVKM. V shed 6 bases and J shed 10 bases, with 16 bases lying between them. Here the CDR3 DNA reads TGTGCCAGCAGACCGTGGACGGAGAGCTCACCCCTCCACTTT. Amino acids: CASRPWTESSPLHF.

This clonotype was found a few times. The J gene is TRBJ2-3, the V gene TRBV7-2; D ambiguous. V was cut by 5 bases and J by 0 bases, with 18 bases left in between. Germline CDR1 SGHTA, CDR2 FQGNSA. The CDR3 is made up of 17 amino acids. The CDR3 DNA is TGTGCCAGCAGCCCTATTAAGACCGTCCCTAGCACAGATACGCAGTATTTT. This codes for CASSPIKTVPSTDTQYF. The full variable domain, rest sourced from reference TRBV7-2 and TRBJ2-3, is GAGVSQSPSNKVTEKGKDVELRCDPISGHTALYWYRQSLGQGLEFLIYFQGNSAPDKSGLPSDRFSAERTGGSVSTLTIQRTQQEDSAVYLCASSPIKTVPSTDTQYFGPGTRLTVL.